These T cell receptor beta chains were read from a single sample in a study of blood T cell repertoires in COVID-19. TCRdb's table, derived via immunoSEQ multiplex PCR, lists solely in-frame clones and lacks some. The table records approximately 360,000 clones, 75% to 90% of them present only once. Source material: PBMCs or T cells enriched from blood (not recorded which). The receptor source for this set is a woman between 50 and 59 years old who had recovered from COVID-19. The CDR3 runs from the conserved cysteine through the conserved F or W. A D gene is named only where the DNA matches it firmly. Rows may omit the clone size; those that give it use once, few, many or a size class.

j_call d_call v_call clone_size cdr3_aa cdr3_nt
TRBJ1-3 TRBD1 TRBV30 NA CAFQTGTKGNTIYF TGTGCTTTCCAGACAGGGACCAAAGGAAACACCATATATTTT
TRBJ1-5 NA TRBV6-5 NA CASRHITGYNQPQHF TGTGCCAGCAGACACATCACAGGGTACAATCAGCCCCAGCATTTT
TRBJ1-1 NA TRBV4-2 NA CASSQEFLKSTEAFF TGTGCCAGCAGCCAAGAATTTCTTAAATCTACTGAAGCTTTCTTT
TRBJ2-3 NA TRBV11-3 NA CASSSTGGTDTQYF TGTGCCAGCAGCTCGACGGGAGGCACAGATACGCAGTATTTT
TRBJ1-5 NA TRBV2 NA CASTTGRNQPQHF TGTGCCAGCACGACAGGTCGGAATCAGCCCCAGCATTTT
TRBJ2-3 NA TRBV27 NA CASSLFTSPDTQYF TGTGCCAGCAGTTTATTTACTAGTCCAGATACGCAGTATTTT
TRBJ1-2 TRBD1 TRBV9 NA CASSERDSPPNYGYTF TGTGCCAGCAGCGAACGGGACAGCCCTCCCAACTATGGCTACACCTTC
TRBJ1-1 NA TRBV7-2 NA CASSSQGLTGTEAFF TGTGCCAGCAGCTCCCAGGGACTGACGGGCACTGAAGCTTTCTTT
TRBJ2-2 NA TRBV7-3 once CASSWSRTGELFF TGTGCCAGCAGCTGGAGCCGGACCGGGGAGCTGTTTTTT
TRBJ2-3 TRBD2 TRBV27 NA CASSLLAGTRTDTQYF TGTGCCAGCAGTCTTCTAGCGGGGACCCGCACAGATACGCAGTATTTT
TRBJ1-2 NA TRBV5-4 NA CASTSTRNYGYTF TGTGCCAGCACCTCAACTAGGAATTATGGCTACACCTTC
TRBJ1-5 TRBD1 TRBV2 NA CASSDLGQGGFQPQHF TGTGCCAGCAGTGACCTCGGACAGGGAGGGTTTCAGCCCCAGCATTTT
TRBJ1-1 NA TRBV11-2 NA CASSSTPHNTEAFF TGTGCCAGCAGCTCAACCCCACATAACACTGAAGCTTTCTTT
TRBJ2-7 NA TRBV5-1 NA CASSLSGGISYEQYF TGCGCCAGCAGCTTGTCCGGGGGAATATCCTACGAGCAGTACTTC
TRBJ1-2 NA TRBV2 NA CASSVEPIGYTF TGTGCCAGCAGCGTCGAACCTATCGGCTACACCTTC
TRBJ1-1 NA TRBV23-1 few CASSQGTANTEAFF TGCGCCAGCAGTCAAGGAACAGCCAACACTGAAGCTTTCTTT
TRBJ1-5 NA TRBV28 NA CASRTPPVQPQHF TGTGCCAGCCGCACCCCGCCGGTTCAGCCCCAGCATTTT
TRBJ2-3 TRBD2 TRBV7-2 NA CASSSDLAGTDTQYF TGTGCCAGCAGTTCCGATCTAGCGGGCACAGATACGCAGTATTTT
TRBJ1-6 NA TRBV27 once CASRPDSDNSPLHF TGTGCCAGCAGGCCGGACAGCGATAATTCACCCCTCCACTTT
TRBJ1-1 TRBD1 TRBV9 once CASSGPGQGATEAFF TGTGCCAGCAGCGGACCGGGACAGGGGGCTACTGAAGCTTTCTTT
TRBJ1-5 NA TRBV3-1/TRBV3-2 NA CASSQDWQQPQHF TGTGCCAGCAGCCAAGATTGGCAACAGCCCCAGCATTTT
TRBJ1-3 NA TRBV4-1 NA CASSQAPVPGNTIYF TGCGCCAGCAGCCAAGCCCCAGTCCCTGGAAACACCATATATTTT
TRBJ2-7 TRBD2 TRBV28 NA CASSLGLAGGSYEQYF TGTGCCAGCAGTCTCGGACTAGCGGGAGGCTCCTACGAGCAGTACTTC
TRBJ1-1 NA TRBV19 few CAIRRGGGTEAFF TGTGCCATTCGGCGGGGAGGGGGTACTGAAGCTTTCTTT
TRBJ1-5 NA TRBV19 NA CASTSVQGDNQPQHF TGTGCCAGTACGTCAGTACAGGGCGACAATCAGCCCCAGCATTTT
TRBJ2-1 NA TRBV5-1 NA CASSPLGDLPPEEQFF TGCGCCAGCAGCCCCCTGGGAGATCTACCACCAGAGGAGCAGTTCTTC
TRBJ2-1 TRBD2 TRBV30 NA CAWSPRTSGLSYNEQFF TGTGCCTGGAGTCCCAGGACTAGCGGACTCTCCTACAATGAGCAGTTCTTC